The 20 T cell receptor beta chains below come from one sample, sequenced in a study of T cells in Graves' hyperthyroidism and ophthalmopathy. TCR beta CDR3 sequences were amplified from RNA transcripts. The HTBI primer set drove a first-round RT-PCR of the TCR CDR3. TCRdb used MiXCR to reprocess the multiplex PCR reads, holding one entry per CDR3 protein. This sample has about 550,000 distinct CDR3 sequences; less than 25% occur once, and the top ten carry about 30%. Source material: blood. The receptors were gathered from a man aged 18 to 30 with Graves' hyperthyroidism.

The chain couples TRBV7-9 to TRBJ2-7; 8 positions agree with TRBD2. The CDR3 is made up of 15 amino acids. Germline loops: CDR1 SEHNR, CDR2 FQNEAQ (reference sequence). J gave up 2 bases and V 6 bases, and 9 bases lay outside the gene matches. CDR3 nucleotide sequence: TGTGCCAGCAGACCAAGCGGGGGTACCCCCTACGAGCAGTACTTC. Its translation is CASRPSGGTPYEQYF.

This clonotype was counted only a few times. This sequence joins TRBV7-9 and TRBJ2-5; D not certain. V was shortened by 4 bases and J by 9 bases, with 9 bases between the two germline ends. Germline CDR1 SEHNR, CDR2 FQNEAQ (reference sequence). The CDR3 runs to 11 residues. CDR3 sequence reads: CASSSARSQYF. Written as DNA, the CDR3 is TGTGCCAGCAGCTCAGCAAGATCCCAGTACTTC. The full variable domain, with the rest looked up from reference TRBV7-9 and TRBJ2-5, is DTGVSQNPRHKITKRGQNVTFRCDPISEHNRLYWYRQTLGQGPEFLTYFQNEAQLEKSRLLSDRFSAERPKGSFSTLEIQRTEQGDSAMYLCASSSARSQYFGPGTRLLVL.

This chain connects TRBV19 to TRBJ1-1; 8 bases are shared with TRBD1. Per germline, CDR1 LNHDA and CDR2 SQIVND (reference sequence). Losses at the gene ends were 7 bases for V and 5 bases for J; bases not matched to a gene: 9. CDR3 length: 14 amino acids. The CDR3 DNA follows: TGTGCCAGTACCCAGGGGGCCGCATGGACTGAAGCTTTCTTT. It translates to CASTQGAAWTEAFF. The whole variable domain, remainder taken from reference TRBV19 and TRBJ1-1, is DGGITQSPKYLFRKEGQNVTLSCEQNLNHDAMYWYRQDPGQGLRLIYYSQIVNDFQKGDIAEGYSVSREKKESFPLTVTSAQKNPTAFYLCASTQGAAWTEAFFGQGTRLTVV.

This clonotype was detected many times. The gene calls are TRBV7-9 and TRBJ1-2; the D gene is possibly TRBD1 (6 bases). V gave up 4 bases and J gave up 8 bases, with 14 bases separating them. This CDR3 has 13 amino acids. Per germline, CDR1 SEHNR and CDR2 FQNEAQ (reference sequence). The CDR3 region is CASSWDIPRGYTF. CDR3 in DNA: TGTGCCAGCAGCTGGGACATCCCTCGAGGCTACACCTTC.

This clonotype was found many times. The chain joins TRBV6-5 to TRBJ2-7; 7 bases agree with TRBD1. Looked up from germline, CDR1 is MNHEY and CDR2 is SVGAGI. The CDR3 has 14 amino acids. V was pared by 6 bases and J by 5 bases, with 10 bases of the junction left unmatched. As DNA, the CDR3 is TGTGCCAGCAGATGGGACAGTCGAATTGACGAGCAGTACTTC. As protein: CASRWDSRIDEQYF.

This clonotype was found many times. V usage is TRBV6-1 and J usage is TRBJ2-7, with 7 nucleotides matching TRBD1. This CDR3 comprises 14 residues. Per germline, CDR1 MNHNS and CDR2 SASEGT. Trimming cost V 5 bases and J 4 bases; bases outside gene matches: 8. This chain's CDR3 is CASSLSTGVYEQYF. CDR3 sequence (DNA): TGTGCCAGCAGTCTCTCTACAGGGGTTTACGAGCAGTACTTC.

This clonotype occurred many times. This chain joins TRBV6-5 and TRBJ1-5; a possible D gene is TRBD1 (5 bases). The CDR3 runs 15 residues. Germline V lookup: CDR1 MNHEY, CDR2 SVGAGI. The ends were cut back, 0 bases at V and 7 bases at J, with 13 bases in the middle. CDR3 sequence (DNA): TGTGCCAGCAGTTACTCTGGCAGGGCGGCCCAGCCCCAGCATTTT. Its protein product is CASSYSGRAAQPQHF.

In this sample, this clonotype turned up many times. This chain links TRBV6-1 with TRBJ2-5; D not certain. Germline CDR1 is MNHNS and CDR2 is SASEGT. The CDR3 sequence is 13 residues long. V was shortened by 6 bases and J by 0 bases, with 8 bases between the two germline ends. The CDR3 spells CASSWVYQETQYF. CDR3 in DNA: TGTGCCAGCAGCTGGGTGTACCAAGAGACCCAGTACTTC.

This clonotype showed up many times. The genes are TRBV6-5 and TRBJ1-2; D possibly corresponds to TRBD1 (6 bases). CDR1 is MNHEY and CDR2 is SVGAGI in the germline V gene. Trimming removed 6 bases at V and 6 bases at J, with 14 bases between. The CDR3 runs 13 residues. The CDR3 DNA reads TGTGCCAGCAGCCCACAGGGATTTAATGGCTACACCTTC. Protein: CASSPQGFNGYTF.

In regard to this clonotype: A read error may be the cause here, since a much bigger clone is one base away. V and J are TRBV5-1 and TRBJ2-2; a possible D gene is TRBD2 (7 bases). Germline values: CDR1 SGHRS, CDR2 YFSETQ. The CDR3 spans 15 residues. The CDR3 reads CASSFAGAGTGELCF. CDR3 nucleotides: TGCGCCAGCAGCTTCGCGGGGGCGGGTACCGGGGAGCTGTGTTTT.

This clonotype was seen many times. CDR3 nucleotide sequence: TGTGCCAGCAGTCCACGGGAGCAGGGAGGGAATTCACCCCTCCACTTT. Its translation: CASSPREQGGNSPLHF. V is TRBV25-1 and J is TRBJ1-6; possibly TRBD1 for D (5 bases). V lost 5 bases and J 7 bases, leaving 18 bases between the germline ends. The CDR3 has 16 amino acids. Per the germline V gene, CDR1 is MGHDK and CDR2 is SYGVNS.

This chain links TRBV30 with TRBJ1-6, with D unresolved. Trimming stripped 3 bases from V and 2 bases from J, with 5 bases between. CDR3 length: 13 amino acids. Germline-derived CDR1 and CDR2 are GTSNPN and SVGIG (reference sequence). CDR3 DNA sequence: TGTGCCTGGAGCAGGCCCTATAATTCACCCCTCCACTTT. Translated: CAWSRPYNSPLHF.

This clonotype was seen a handful of times. The chain combines TRBV30 with TRBJ2-2; 7 bases match TRBD2. This CDR3 has 16 amino acids. V trimming: 3 bases; J trimming: 4 bases; junction bases outside the gene matches: 11. Germline-derived CDR1 and CDR2 are GTSNPN and SVGIG (reference sequence). The CDR3 DNA reads as TGTGCCTGGAGCGCCCCCCTGGGGGGGGGCACCGGGGAGCTGTTTTTT. This encodes CAWSAPLGGGTGELFF.

At least ten counts were recorded for this clonotype. V is TRBV5-1 and J is TRBJ1-1; no definite D call. V was cut by 4 bases and J by 5 bases, with 12 bases left in between. There are 13 residues in the CDR3. The V gene's germline CDR1 is SGHRS and CDR2 YFSETQ. This chain's CDR3 is CASSQTGWTEAFF. Here the CDR3 DNA reads TGCGCCAGCAGCCAGACGGGTTGGACTGAAGCTTTCTTT.

The V and J genes are TRBV11-1 and TRBJ1-1; D perhaps matches TRBD1 (5 bases). This CDR3 contains 15 residues. V dropped 5 bases and J dropped 0 bases, with 13 bases sitting between them. Germline V gives CDR1 SGHAT, CDR2 FQDESV (reference sequence). The CDR3 DNA follows: TGTGCCAGCAGCCCGCTTGGGGGGATGAACACTGAAGCTTTCTTT. Translating it yields CASSPLGGMNTEAFF. Filled out from reference TRBV11-1 and TRBJ1-1, the complete variable domain reads EAEVAQSPRYKITEKSQAVAFWCDPISGHATLYWYRQILGQGPELLVQFQDESVVDDSQLPKDRFSAERLKGVDSTLKIQPAELGDSAMYLCASSPLGGMNTEAFFGQGTRLTVV.

This clonotype was recorded many times. This chain joins TRBV2 and TRBJ2-5, with TRBD1 matching over 7 bases. With 2 bases clipped from V and 2 bases from J, the junction kept 5 bases outside the gene matches. CDR3 length equals 15 residues. The V gene's germline CDR1 is SNHLY and CDR2 FYNNEI. CDR3 sequence (DNA): TGTGCCAGCAGTGAATCGTTGGGACAGCAAGAGACCCAGTACTTC. Protein: CASSESLGQQETQYF.

The chain employs TRBV19 and TRBJ2-7, with D maybe TRBD2 (5 bases). The ends were cut back, 6 bases at V and 6 bases at J, with 12 bases in the middle. The CDR3 length is 12 residues. Germline V gives CDR1 LNHDA, CDR2 SQIVND (reference sequence). This CDR3 reads CASSRTLGEQYF. In nucleotides, the CDR3 is TGTGCCAGTAGCAGGACTTTGGGCGAGCAGTACTTC.

This clonotype was recorded many times. The chain couples TRBV19 to TRBJ2-2; the D is unclear. The germline CDR1 and CDR2 sequences are LNHDA and SQIVND (reference sequence). Trimming stripped 3 bases from V and 7 bases from J, with 15 bases between. The CDR3 runs 15 residues. The CDR3 nucleotides are TGTGCCAGTAGTATTGGTCGGGCCAGAGGCGGGGAGCTGTTTTTT. It translates to CASSIGRARGGELFF. The whole variable domain, remainder taken from reference TRBV19 and TRBJ2-2, is DGGITQSPKYLFRKEGQNVTLSCEQNLNHDAMYWYRQDPGQGLRLIYYSQIVNDFQKGDIAEGYSVSREKKESFPLTVTSAQKNPTAFYLCASSIGRARGGELFFGEGSRLTVL.

In this sample, this clonotype turned up a few times. The chain links TRBV12-3 or TRBV12-4 to TRBJ1-5; no clear D. V was shortened by 2 bases and J by 6 bases, with 23 bases between the two germline ends. CDR3 length: 18 amino acids. CDR3 nucleotide sequence: TGTGCCAGCAGTTTATATGAGCGGGGTGCCCAGGTTTCTCAGCCCCAGCATTTT. Translation: CASSLYERGAQVSQPQHF.

With respect to this clonotype: Given a much more abundant clone one base away, this may be a read error. This sequence joins TRBV27 and TRBJ2-2, with D perhaps TRBD2 (6 bases). Looked up from germline, CDR1 is MNHEY and CDR2 is SMNVEV (reference sequence). The CDR3 contains 15 residues. CDR3 amino acids: CASSLWGENTGELVF. In DNA, the CDR3 is TGTGCCAGCAGTTTATGGGGGGAGAACACCGGGGAGCTGGTTTTT.